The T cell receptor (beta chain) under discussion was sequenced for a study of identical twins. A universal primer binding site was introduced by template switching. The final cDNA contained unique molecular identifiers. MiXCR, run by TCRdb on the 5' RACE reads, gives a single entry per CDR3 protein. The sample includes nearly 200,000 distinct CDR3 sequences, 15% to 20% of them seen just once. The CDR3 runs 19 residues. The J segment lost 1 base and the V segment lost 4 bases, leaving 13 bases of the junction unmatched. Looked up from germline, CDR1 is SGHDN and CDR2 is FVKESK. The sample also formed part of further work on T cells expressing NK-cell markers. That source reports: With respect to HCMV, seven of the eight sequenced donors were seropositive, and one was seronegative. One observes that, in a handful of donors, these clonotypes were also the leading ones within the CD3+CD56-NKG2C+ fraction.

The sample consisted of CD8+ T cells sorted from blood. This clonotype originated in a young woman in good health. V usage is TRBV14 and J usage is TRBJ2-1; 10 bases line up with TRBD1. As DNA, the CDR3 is TGTGCCAGCAGCCGCCCGGGACAGGGGAAATTTTGGTCCTACAATGAGCAGTTCTTC. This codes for CASSRPGQGKFWSYNEQFF.